The rows below give T cell receptor beta chains drawn from one sample of a study of vaccination effects on CD4 cells after COVID-19. Assay used: immunoSEQ multiplex PCR; TCRdb lists only in-frame clones, some missing. Among some 68,000 clones listed, over 65% were seen once. No antigen has been identified for these receptors. The material was CD4+ T cells from PBMCs cultured with HCoV-OC43 spike peptides, obtained before COVID-19 vaccination. The receptors were gathered from a human donor who received a COVID-19 vaccine. The CDR3 runs from the conserved cysteine through the conserved F or W. The order of the fields is CDR3 length, J gene, clone size, D gene, V gene, CDR3 protein, CDR3 DNA. D genes are given only for firm matches. Expanded clones are given a class, and other clones once, few, many or no size at all.

13 TRBJ1-2 NA NA TRBV7-2 CASSLAGGYGYTF TGTGCCAGCAGCTTAGCCGGCGGGTATGGCTACACCTTC
17 TRBJ1-6 NA TRBD1 TRBV5-1 CASSFKAGGSDNSPLHF TGCGCCAGCAGCTTTAAAGCAGGGGGTAGCGATAATTCACCCCTCCACTTT
12 TRBJ2-5 NA TRBD1 TRBV5-4 CASSLPEGQRYF TGTGCCAGCAGCTTGCCCGAGGGACAGCGGTACTTC
15 TRBJ1-5 few NA TRBV3-1/TRBV3-2 CASSRPDGLNQPQHF TGTGCCTCTTCCCGCCCCGACGGTCTGAATCAGCCCCAGCATTTT
12 TRBJ1-2 NA TRBD1 TRBV3-1/TRBV3-2 CASGQAAYGYTF TGTGCCAGCGGACAGGCCGCGTATGGCTACACCTTC
15 TRBJ1-1 NA TRBD1 TRBV2 CASSVFPTGGSEAFF TGTGCCAGCAGTGTTTTCCCAACAGGGGGCTCAGAAGCTTTCTTT
15 TRBJ1-2 NA TRBD1 TRBV18 CASSQGQGVDYGYTF TGTGCCAGCTCACAGGGACAGGGAGTCGACTATGGCTACACCTTC
13 TRBJ1-2 NA TRBD1 TRBV6-5 CASSPGTGGGYTF TGTGCCAGCAGTCCGGGGACAGGGGGAGGCTACACCTTC
15 TRBJ2-3 once NA TRBV11-2 CASSLQARDRDTQYF TGTGCCAGCAGCTTACAAGCGCGGGACAGAGATACGCAGTATTTT
16 TRBJ2-5 NA TRBD1 TRBV15 CATSRDQPRGSKTQYF TGTGCCACCAGCAGAGATCAACCCAGGGGGAGTAAGACCCAGTACTTC